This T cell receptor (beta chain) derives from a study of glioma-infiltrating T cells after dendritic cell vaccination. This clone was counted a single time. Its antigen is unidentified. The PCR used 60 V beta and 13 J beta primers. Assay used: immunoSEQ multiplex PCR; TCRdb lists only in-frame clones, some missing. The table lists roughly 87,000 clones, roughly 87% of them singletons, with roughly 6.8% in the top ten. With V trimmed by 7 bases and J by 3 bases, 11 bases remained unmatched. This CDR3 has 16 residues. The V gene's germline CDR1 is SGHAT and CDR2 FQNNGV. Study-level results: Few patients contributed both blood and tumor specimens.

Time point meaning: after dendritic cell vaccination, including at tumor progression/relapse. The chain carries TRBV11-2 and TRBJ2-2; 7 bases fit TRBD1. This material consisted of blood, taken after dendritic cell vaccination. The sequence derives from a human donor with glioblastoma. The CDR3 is CASTRRGGSDTGELFF. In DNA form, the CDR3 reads TGTGCCAGCACCCGCCGAGGGGGCTCGGACACCGGGGAGCTGTTTTTT.